The 27 T cell receptor beta chains reported below all come from one sample, sequenced in a study of T cell changes during pregnancy in multiple sclerosis (dated by TCRdb to about 2019). Libraries came from the immunoSEQ multiplex PCR assay. Entries here come from immuneACCESS through TCRdb and include only in-frame sequences with V and J called. Some clones fail to appear in such tables; in the studies checked, an unresolved V gene covers under half of the shortfall, and the cause of the remainder is unknown. For this sample there are some 80,000 clones; around 96% appear just once. 1.1% of the sample goes to the ten largest clones. This specimen was peripheral blood, taken in the second trimester of pregnancy. Receptors were obtained from a female donor with multiple sclerosis, enrolled in a pregnancy study.

This clone was detected a few times. The V call is TRBV7-2, the J call TRBJ2-5, with TRBD2 identical over 10 bases. The V segment lost 2 bases and the J segment 5 bases; nucleotides outside the gene matches: 2. Germline CDR1 and CDR2: SGHTA and FQGNSA. The CDR3 is 14 amino acids. Here the CDR3 DNA reads TGTGCCAGCAGCTTAAGCGGGAGGGGGGAGACCCAGTACTTC. It translates to CASSLSGRGETQYF.

V usage is TRBV18 and J usage is TRBJ1-1; weak D call: TRBD1 (6 bases). Looked up from germline, CDR1 is KGHSH and CDR2 is LQKENI. The CDR3 contains 15 residues. With 1 base removed from V and 4 bases from J, the gap between germline ends came to 13 bases. The CDR3 bases are TGTGCCAGCTCACCACTACCAAGGGGGGGCACTGAAGCTTTCTTT. Translated: CASSPLPRGGTEAFF.

The V and J genes are TRBV7-9 and TRBJ2-7; TRBD2 agrees at 13 bases. The CDR3 length is 16 residues. Germline V gene data show CDR1 as SEHNR and CDR2 as FQNEAQ (reference sequence). The trim removed 4 bases at V and 5 bases at J, leaving 8 bases unmatched. CDR3 loop: CASSSGLAGDQNEQYF. CDR3 DNA: TGTGCCAGCAGCTCCGGACTAGCGGGAGACCAGAACGAGCAGTACTTC.

The rearrangement uses TRBV27 and TRBJ2-7, with a possible D match to TRBD2 (6 bases). Trimming took off 2 bases at V and 2 bases at J, with 16 bases between the two ends. CDR1 and CDR2 from the germline V gene are MNHEY and SMNVEV (reference sequence). The CDR3 covers 16 residues. For the CDR3, the DNA is TGTGCCAGCAGTTTAGCCCCCGCGGGATGGGCCTACGAGCAGTACTTC. Amino acids: CASSLAPAGWAYEQYF.

The chain couples TRBV5-1 to TRBJ1-5; 7 bases match TRBD1. J lost 5 bases, V lost 1 base, and 0 bases had no gene match. CDR1 and CDR2 (germline): SGHRS, YFSETQ. This CDR3 region has 13 residues. This CDR3 is CASSLTGDQPQHF. CDR3 in DNA: TGCGCCAGCAGCTTGACAGGGGATCAGCCCCAGCATTTT.

CDR3 DNA: TGTGCCAGCTTTTCGGACAGTAGGAATGAAAAACTGTTTTTT. Encoded protein: CASFSDSRNEKLFF. V gene TRBV28 combines with J gene TRBJ1-4; D is perhaps TRBD1 (6 bases). This CDR3 has 14 amino acids. V was cut by 8 bases and J by 5 bases, with 15 bases left in between. Germline V gene sequence: CDR1 MDHEN, CDR2 SYDVKM. Based on the CDR3 plus reference TRBV28 and TRBJ1-4, the full variable domain is DVKVTQSSRYLVKRTGEKVFLECVQDMDHENMFWYRQDPGLGLRLIYFSYDVKMKEKGDIPEGYSVSREKKERFSLILESASTNQTSMYLCASFSDSRNEKLFFGSGTQLSVL.

V usage is TRBV19 and J usage is TRBJ1-1, with TRBD1 identical over 7 bases. The CDR3 extends over 14 amino acids. The ends lost 1 base at V and 3 bases at J; junction bases unmatched: 2. Germline V CDR1 and CDR2: LNHDA, SQIVND (reference sequence). The CDR3 reads CASSIVRGYTEAFF. CDR3 DNA: TGTGCCAGTAGTATAGTCAGGGGGTACACTGAAGCTTTCTTT.

The gene calls are TRBV10-3 and TRBJ2-3; TRBD2 aligns across 11 bases. V was pared by 3 bases and J by 4 bases, with 6 bases of the junction left unmatched. CDR3 length: 16 amino acids. Germline V gene data show CDR1 as ENHRY and CDR2 as SYGVKD. The CDR3 DNA follows: TGTGCCATCAGTGATCCTAGCGGGAGGAGGGCAGATACGCAGTATTTT. It codes for CAISDPSGRRADTQYF.

The rearrangement uses TRBV27 and TRBJ2-7; 9 nucleotides agree with TRBD1. After removal of 6 bases from V and 3 bases from J, the junction contained 9 bases not matched to a gene. In germline, CDR1 is MNHEY, CDR2 SMNVEV (reference sequence). This CDR3 has 15 residues. The CDR3 DNA sequence: TGTGCCAGCAGCTCGGGGACAGGGCGACTCTACGAGCAGTACTTC. Translation: CASSSGTGRLYEQYF.

This clone is a singleton in its sample. The chain joins TRBV10-3 to TRBJ1-1; possibly TRBD1 for D (6 bases). Deletions cut 3 bases from V and 7 bases from J, with 18 bases between. This CDR3 region has 15 residues. Germline CDR1 and CDR2: ENHRY and SYGVKD. The CDR3, as DNA: TGTGCCATCAGTGATAACGCGGACCCAGGGGTTGAAGCTTTCTTT. This translates into CAISDNADPGVEAFF.

This chain joins TRBV28 and TRBJ1-1; D gene ambiguous. Germline loops: CDR1 MDHEN, CDR2 SYDVKM. V lost 4 bases, J lost 0 bases, and 6 bases lay in between. This CDR3 spans 13 amino acids. In DNA, the CDR3 is TGTGCCAGCAGTTCAGGTGTGAACACTGAAGCTTTCTTT. This gives the protein CASSSGVNTEAFF.

The rearrangement links TRBV21-1 to TRBJ1-1. TRBV21-1 is designated a pseudogene. The CDR3 spans 14 residues. CDR3 residues: CASSKGGRTTEAFF. In DNA form, the CDR3 reads TGTGCCAGCAGCAAAGGCGGCAGAACCACTGAAGCTTTCTTT.

The V call is TRBV6-1, the J call TRBJ2-3; TRBD2 matches at 10 bases. CDR3 length: 17 amino acids. The germline V gene encodes CDR1 MNHNS and CDR2 SASEGT. The ends lost 0 bases at V and 2 bases at J; junction bases unmatched: 5. CDR3 nucleotide sequence: TGTGCCAGCAGTGAAGCCGCAGCGGGAGGGGTCACAGATACGCAGTATTTT. Translating it yields CASSEAAAGGVTDTQYF.

This clone was seen a single time. This sequence joins TRBV4-1 and TRBJ2-3; weak D call: TRBD1 (6 bases). V was shortened by 4 bases and J by 4 bases, with 18 bases between the two germline ends. The CDR3 spans 16 residues. Germline CDR1 MGHRA, CDR2 YSYEKL. The CDR3 DNA is TGCGCCAGCAGCCCTCGCCGAGGGGGTGCAGCAGATACGCAGTATTTT. Its protein is CASSPRRGGAADTQYF.

The rearrangement joins TRBV13 to TRBJ2-2; TRBD2 agrees at 10 bases. The CDR3 runs 16 residues. With 2 bases clipped from V and 6 bases from J, the junction kept 6 bases outside the gene matches. CDR1 and CDR2 (germline): PRHDT, FYEKMQ (reference sequence). CDR3 nucleotide sequence: TGTGCCAGCAGCTTAAAAGTAGCGGGAGGCCCCGGGGAGCTGTTTTTT. Translation gives CASSLKVAGGPGELFF.

The chain recombines TRBV5-1 with TRBJ2-7, with 11 nucleotides matching TRBD2. V gave up 4 bases and J gave up 2 bases; unmatched junction bases: 5. Germline V CDR1 and CDR2: SGHRS, YFSETQ. The CDR3 covers 15 residues. The CDR3 region has the DNA TGCGCCAGCAGCCAAATGACTAGCGGGGCCTACGAGCAGTACTTC. Its protein product is CASSQMTSGAYEQYF.

The chain couples TRBV7-9 to TRBJ2-1; D gene ambiguous. CDR1 and CDR2 (germline): SEHNR, FQNEAQ (reference sequence). V was cut by 2 bases and J by 10 bases, with 9 bases left in between. CDR3 length: 12 residues. CDR3 loop: CASSLKTYEQFF. The CDR3 bases are TGTGCCAGCAGCTTAAAGACTTACGAGCAGTTCTTC.

This chain uses TRBV7-6 with TRBJ2-3; no reliable D call. Per germline, CDR1 SGHVS and CDR2 FNYEAQ. Trimming left V 1 base short and J 1 base short, with 6 bases between. CDR3 size: 14 residues. The CDR3 here is CASSLGVGTDTQYF. In DNA, the CDR3 is TGTGCCAGCAGCTTAGGCGTTGGCACAGATACGCAGTATTTT. Variable domain in full (rest from reference TRBV7-6 and TRBJ2-3): GAGVSQSPRYKVTKRGQDVALRCDPISGHVSLYWYRQALGQGPEFLTYFNYEAQQDKSGLPNDRFSAERPEGSISTLTIQRTEQRDSAMYRCASSLGVGTDTQYFGPGTRLTVL.

V and J are TRBV2 and TRBJ2-7; 9 bases map to TRBD1. Germline lookup yields CDR1 SNHLY and CDR2 FYNNEI. The CDR3 loop spans 14 amino acids. Losses at the gene ends were 7 bases for V and 1 base for J; bases not matched to a gene: 5. As DNA, the CDR3 is TGTGCCAGCAAGCCGGGACAGGGATCCTACGAGCAGTACTTC. Translation gives CASKPGQGSYEQYF.

This sequence joins TRBV7-9 and TRBJ1-1; D is perhaps TRBD1 (5 bases). The CDR3 extends over 13 amino acids. Germline CDR1 is SEHNR and CDR2 is FQNEAQ (reference sequence). The V gene lost 2 bases and the J gene lost 5 bases, with 9 bases spanning the gap. The CDR3 region is CASSLQGRTEAFF. The CDR3, as DNA: TGTGCCAGCAGCTTACAGGGTCGGACTGAAGCTTTCTTT.

The V call is TRBV7-9, the J call TRBJ1-1; tentative D call: TRBD1 (6 bases). The CDR3 consists of 15 residues. Trimming pared 4 bases from V and 0 bases from J, leaving 12 bases between. The V gene's germline CDR1 is SEHNR and CDR2 FQNEAQ (reference sequence). CDR3 amino acids: CASSYTGRMNTEAFF. DNA for the CDR3: TGTGCCAGCAGCTACACAGGGAGAATGAACACTGAAGCTTTCTTT.

This clone was found a few times. The V and J genes are TRBV6-1 and TRBJ2-2; 12 bases are shared with TRBD2. Germline V lookup: CDR1 MNHNS, CDR2 SASEGT. The CDR3 runs to 15 residues. The V segment lost 6 bases and the J segment 6 bases; nucleotides outside the gene matches: 5. The CDR3 reads CASSRLAGVPGELFF. In DNA form, the CDR3 reads TGTGCCAGCAGCCGACTAGCGGGAGTCCCCGGGGAGCTGTTTTTT.

The V and J genes are TRBV9 and TRBJ2-5, with 9 positions matching TRBD2. The CDR3 sequence is 17 residues long. Germline V gene lookup returns CDR1 SGDLS and CDR2 YYNGEE. J lost 5 bases, V lost 0 bases, and 11 bases had no gene match. This CDR3 reads CASSVDPAGGLRETQYF. The CDR3 DNA is TGTGCCAGCAGCGTAGACCCAGCGGGAGGCCTCCGGGAGACCCAGTACTTC.

This chain joins TRBV7-2 and TRBJ2-2; D unclear. The V gene's germline CDR1 is SGHTA and CDR2 FQGNSA. V was cut by 4 bases and J by 6 bases, with 9 bases left in between. The CDR3 runs 13 residues. CDR3 DNA: TGTGCCAGCAGCTCGAACCAGGCCGGGGAGCTGTTTTTT. It codes for CASSSNQAGELFF. The full variable domain, in which reference TRBV7-2 and TRBJ2-2 provide the parts outside the CDR3, is GAGVSQSPSNKVTEKGKDVELRCDPISGHTALYWYRQSLGQGLEFLIYFQGNSAPDKSGLPSDRFSAERTGGSVSTLTIQRTQQEDSAVYLCASSSNQAGELFFGEGSRLTVL.

This chain joins TRBV7-9 and TRBJ1-1; TRBD1 is a possible D gene (5 bases). V was cut by 2 bases and J by 2 bases, with 9 bases left in between. Germline V gives CDR1 SEHNR, CDR2 FQNEAQ (reference sequence). This CDR3 has 14 residues. CDR3 sequence: CASSLPGLNTEAFF. The CDR3 DNA follows: TGTGCCAGCAGCTTACCAGGGCTAAACACTGAAGCTTTCTTT.

The chain uses TRBV5-1 and TRBJ2-7, with D perhaps TRBD1 (6 bases). The CDR3 is made up of 16 amino acids. The germline CDR1 and CDR2 sequences are SGHRS and YFSETQ. The V end was cut by 0 bases, the J end by 0 bases, with 13 bases between. In DNA form, the CDR3 reads TGCGCCAGCAGCTTGGGGCAGGGGACAAGCTCCTACGAGCAGTACTTC. Its translation: CASSLGQGTSSYEQYF.

The V call is TRBV5-1, the J call TRBJ2-1; the D is unclear. The V gene's germline CDR1 is SGHRS and CDR2 YFSETQ. The V end lost 2 bases, the J end lost 15 bases, and 12 bases lay between the germline ends. CDR3 size: 11 residues. CDR3 sequence (DNA): TGCGCCAGCAGCTTTCACAATCAGCGGTTCTTC. It encodes CASSFHNQRFF.